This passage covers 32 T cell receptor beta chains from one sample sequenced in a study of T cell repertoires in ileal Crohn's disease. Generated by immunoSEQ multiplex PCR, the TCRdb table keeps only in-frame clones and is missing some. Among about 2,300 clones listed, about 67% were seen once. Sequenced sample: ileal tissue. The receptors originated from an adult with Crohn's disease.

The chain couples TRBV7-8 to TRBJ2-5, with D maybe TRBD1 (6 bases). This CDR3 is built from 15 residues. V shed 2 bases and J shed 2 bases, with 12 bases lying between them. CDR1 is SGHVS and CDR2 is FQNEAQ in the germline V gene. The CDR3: CASSLMNREQETQYF. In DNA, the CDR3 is TGTGCCAGCAGCTTAATGAACAGGGAACAAGAGACCCAGTACTTC.

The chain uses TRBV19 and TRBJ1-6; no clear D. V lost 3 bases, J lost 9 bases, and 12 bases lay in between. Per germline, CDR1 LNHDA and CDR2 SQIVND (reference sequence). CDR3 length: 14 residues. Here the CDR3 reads CASSMSGQGSPLHF. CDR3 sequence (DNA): TGTGCCAGTAGTATGAGTGGGCAAGGTTCACCCCTCCACTTT.

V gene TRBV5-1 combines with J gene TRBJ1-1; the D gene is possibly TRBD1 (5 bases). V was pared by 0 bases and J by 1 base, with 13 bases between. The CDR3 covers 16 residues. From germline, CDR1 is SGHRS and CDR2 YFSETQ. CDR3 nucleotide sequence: TGCGCCAGCAGCTTGGGGGGGAGGGAAGGGAACACTGAAGCTTTCTTT. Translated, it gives CASSLGGREGNTEAFF.

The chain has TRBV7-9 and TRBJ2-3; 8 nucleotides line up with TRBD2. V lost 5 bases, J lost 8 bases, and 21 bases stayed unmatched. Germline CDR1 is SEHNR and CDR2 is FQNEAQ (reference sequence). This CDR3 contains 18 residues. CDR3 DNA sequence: TGTGCCAGCAGCACCACCGTTAAGGCCGGGACTAGGATCGGTACGCAGTATTTT. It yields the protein CASSTTVKAGTRIGTQYF.

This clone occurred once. CDR3 protein: CASSEAPANYGYTF. The CDR3 DNA reads as TGTGCCAGCAGTGAAGCTCCAGCTAACTATGGCTACACCTTC. V and J are TRBV6-1 and TRBJ1-2; D remains ambiguous. Germline CDR1 is MNHNS and CDR2 is SASEGT. The CDR3 is 14 amino acids. The V gene lost 0 bases and the J gene lost 0 bases, with 5 bases spanning the gap.

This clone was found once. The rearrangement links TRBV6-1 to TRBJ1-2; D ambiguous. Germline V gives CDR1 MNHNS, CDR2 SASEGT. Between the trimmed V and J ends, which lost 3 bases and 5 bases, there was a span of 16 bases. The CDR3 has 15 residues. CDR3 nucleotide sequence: TGTGCCAGCAGTGACAGCATGACTGCTCCATATGGCTACACCTTC. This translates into CASSDSMTAPYGYTF.

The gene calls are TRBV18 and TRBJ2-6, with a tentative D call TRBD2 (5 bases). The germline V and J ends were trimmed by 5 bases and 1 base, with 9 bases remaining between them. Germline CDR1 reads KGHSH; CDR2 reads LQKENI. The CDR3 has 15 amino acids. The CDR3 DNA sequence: TGTGCCAGCTCAAGAGAGGGTTCTGGGGCCAACGTCCTGACTTTC. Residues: CASSREGSGANVLTF.

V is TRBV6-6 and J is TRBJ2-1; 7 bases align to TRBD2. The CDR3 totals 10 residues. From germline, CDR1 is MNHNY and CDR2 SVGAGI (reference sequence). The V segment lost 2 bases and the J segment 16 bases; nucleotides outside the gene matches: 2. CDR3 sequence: CASSYGGVFF. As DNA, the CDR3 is TGTGCCAGCAGTTACGGGGGGGTATTCTTC.

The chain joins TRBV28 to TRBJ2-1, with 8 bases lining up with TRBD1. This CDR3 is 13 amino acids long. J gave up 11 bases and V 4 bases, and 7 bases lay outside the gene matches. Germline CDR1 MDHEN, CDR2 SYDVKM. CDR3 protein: CASSSTGVGKQFF. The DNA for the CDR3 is TGTGCCAGCAGTTCGACAGGGGTAGGTAAGCAGTTCTTC.

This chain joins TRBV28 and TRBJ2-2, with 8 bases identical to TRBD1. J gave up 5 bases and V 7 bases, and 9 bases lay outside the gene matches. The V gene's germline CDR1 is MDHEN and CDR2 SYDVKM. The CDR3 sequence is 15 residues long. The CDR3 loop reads CASTTGTGHTGELFF. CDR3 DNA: TGTGCCAGCACAACAGGGACAGGCCATACCGGGGAGCTGTTTTTT.

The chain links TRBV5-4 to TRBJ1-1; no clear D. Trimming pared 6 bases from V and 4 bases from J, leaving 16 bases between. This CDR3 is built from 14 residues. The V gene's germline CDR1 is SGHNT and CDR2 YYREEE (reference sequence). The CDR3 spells CASTWSSGGTEAFF. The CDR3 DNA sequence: TGTGCCAGCACCTGGTCTTCTGGAGGCACTGAAGCTTTCTTT.

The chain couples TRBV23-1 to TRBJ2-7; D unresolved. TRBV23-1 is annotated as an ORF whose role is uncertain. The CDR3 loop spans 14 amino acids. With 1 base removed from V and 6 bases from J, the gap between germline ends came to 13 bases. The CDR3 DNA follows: TGCGCCAGCAGTCAATATCGAGCAGGCCCCGAGCAGTACTTC. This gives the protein CASSQYRAGPEQYF.

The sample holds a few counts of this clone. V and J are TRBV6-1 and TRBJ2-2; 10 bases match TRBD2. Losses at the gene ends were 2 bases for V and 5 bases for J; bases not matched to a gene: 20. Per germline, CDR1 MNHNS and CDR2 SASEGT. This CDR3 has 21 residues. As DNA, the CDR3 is TGTGCCAGCAGTGAAATTGGGGTCGGCCAGCGGGGGGGGACAAGGACCGGGGAGCTGTTTTTT. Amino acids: CASSEIGVGQRGGTRTGELFF.

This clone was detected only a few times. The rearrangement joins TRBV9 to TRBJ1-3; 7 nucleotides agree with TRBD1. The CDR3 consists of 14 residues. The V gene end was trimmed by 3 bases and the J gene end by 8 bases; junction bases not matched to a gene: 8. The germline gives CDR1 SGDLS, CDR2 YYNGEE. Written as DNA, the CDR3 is TGTGCCAGCAGCGATCAGGCCCAGGGGGACACCATATATTTT. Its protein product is CASSDQAQGDTIYF. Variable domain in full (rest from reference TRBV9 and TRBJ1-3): DSGVTQTPKHLITATGQRVTLRCSPRSGDLSVYWYQQSLDQGLQFLIQYYNGEERAKGNILERFSAQQFPDLHSELNLSSLELGDSALYFCASSDQAQGDTIYFGEGSWLTVV.

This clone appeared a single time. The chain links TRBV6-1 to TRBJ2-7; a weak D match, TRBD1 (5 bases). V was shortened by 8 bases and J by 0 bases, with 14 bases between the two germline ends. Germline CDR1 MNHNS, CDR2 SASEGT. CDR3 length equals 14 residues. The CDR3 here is CASGSDTASYEQYF. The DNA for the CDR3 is TGTGCCAGCGGGTCGGACACCGCCTCCTACGAGCAGTACTTC.

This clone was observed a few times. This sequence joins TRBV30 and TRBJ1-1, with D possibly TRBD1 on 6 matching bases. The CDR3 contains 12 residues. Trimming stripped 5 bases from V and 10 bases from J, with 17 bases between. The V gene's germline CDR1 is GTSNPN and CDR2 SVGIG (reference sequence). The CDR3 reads CAWGDYRDRAFF. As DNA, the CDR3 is TGTGCCTGGGGGGACTACAGGGATAGAGCTTTCTTT. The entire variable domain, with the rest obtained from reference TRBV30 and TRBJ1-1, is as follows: SQTIHQWPATLVQPVGSPLSLECTVEGTSNPNLYWYRQAAGRGLQLLFYSVGIGQISSEVPQNLSASRPQDRQFILSSKKLLLSDSGFYLCAWGDYRDRAFFGQGTRLTVV.

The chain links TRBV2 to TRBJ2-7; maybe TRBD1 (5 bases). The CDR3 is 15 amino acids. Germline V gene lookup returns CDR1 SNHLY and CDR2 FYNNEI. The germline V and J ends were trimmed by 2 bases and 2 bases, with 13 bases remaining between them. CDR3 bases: TGTGCCAGCAGTGAAAGGGGCAGCAACCCCTACGAGCAGTACTTC. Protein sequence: CASSERGSNPYEQYF.

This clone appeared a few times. The CDR3 nucleotides are TGCGCCAGCAGCTACGGGCAGGGTGCTGAAGCTTTCTTT. Its translation is CASSYGQGAEAFF. The gene calls are TRBV5-1 and TRBJ1-1; TRBD1 might be the D (5 bases). Trimming removed 3 bases from V and 6 bases from J, with 12 bases in between. Germline-derived CDR1 and CDR2 are SGHRS and YFSETQ. This CDR3 comprises 13 residues.

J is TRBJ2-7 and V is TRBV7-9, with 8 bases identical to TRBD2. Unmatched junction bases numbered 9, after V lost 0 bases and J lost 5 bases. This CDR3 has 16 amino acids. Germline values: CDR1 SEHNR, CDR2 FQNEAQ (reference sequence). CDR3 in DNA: TGTGCCAGCAGCTTAGCGGGGAGCGGGAGTTTCAACGAGCAGTACTTC. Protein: CASSLAGSGSFNEQYF.

The CDR3 protein is CASRYRTSYNEQFF. DNA for the CDR3: TGTGCCAGTAGGTACAGGACCTCCTACAATGAGCAGTTCTTC. The genes are TRBV19 and TRBJ2-1; TRBD1 is a possible D gene (5 bases). The CDR3 has 14 amino acids. V lost 6 bases to trimming and J lost 0 bases, with 9 bases between them. Germline V lookup: CDR1 LNHDA, CDR2 SQIVND (reference sequence). Together with reference TRBV19 and TRBJ2-1, the CDR3 gives the full variable domain: DGGITQSPKYLFRKEGQNVTLSCEQNLNHDAMYWYRQDPGQGLRLIYYSQIVNDFQKGDIAEGYSVSREKKESFPLTVTSAQKNPTAFYLCASRYRTSYNEQFFGPGTRLTVL.

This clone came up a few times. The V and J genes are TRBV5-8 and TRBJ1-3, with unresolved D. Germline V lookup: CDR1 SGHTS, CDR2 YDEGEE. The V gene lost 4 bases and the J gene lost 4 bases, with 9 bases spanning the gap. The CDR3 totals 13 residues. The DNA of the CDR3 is TGTGCCAGCAGCGTGACATACGGAAACACCATATATTTT. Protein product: CASSVTYGNTIYF.

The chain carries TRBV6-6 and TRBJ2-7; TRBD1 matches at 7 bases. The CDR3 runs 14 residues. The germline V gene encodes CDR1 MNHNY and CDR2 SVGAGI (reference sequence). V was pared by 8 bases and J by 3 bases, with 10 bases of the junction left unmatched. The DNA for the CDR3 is TGTGCCAGCTCTCCACAGGGGCCCCTCTACGAGCAGTACTTC. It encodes CASSPQGPLYEQYF.

CDR3 loop: CAISRDSWDEQYF. DNA of the CDR3: TGTGCCATCAGCCGGGACAGTTGGGACGAGCAGTACTTC. This chain connects TRBV10-3 to TRBJ2-7; 7 bases fit TRBD1. With 6 bases clipped from V and 5 bases from J, the junction kept 7 bases outside the gene matches. Germline loops: CDR1 ENHRY, CDR2 SYGVKD. The CDR3 is 13 amino acids.

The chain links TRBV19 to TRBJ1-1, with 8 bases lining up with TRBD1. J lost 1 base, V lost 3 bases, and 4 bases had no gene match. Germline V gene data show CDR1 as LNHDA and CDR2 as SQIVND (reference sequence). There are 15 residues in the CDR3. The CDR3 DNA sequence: TGTGCCAGTAGTATGCGTGGACAGGGGAACACTGAAGCTTTCTTT. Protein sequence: CASSMRGQGNTEAFF.

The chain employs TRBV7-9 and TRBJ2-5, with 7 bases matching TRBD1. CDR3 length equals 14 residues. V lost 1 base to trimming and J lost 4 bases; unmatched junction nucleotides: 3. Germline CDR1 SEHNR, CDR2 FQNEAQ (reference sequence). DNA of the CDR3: TGTGCCAGCAGCTTAGGAGGGGGCTTAGAGACCCAGTACTTC. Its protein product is CASSLGGGLETQYF.

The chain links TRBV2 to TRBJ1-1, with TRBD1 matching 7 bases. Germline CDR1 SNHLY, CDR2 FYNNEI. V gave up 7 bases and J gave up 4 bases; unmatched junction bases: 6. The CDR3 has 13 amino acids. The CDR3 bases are TGTGCCAGCACGCTCGCAGGGGGCACTGAAGCTTTCTTT. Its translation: CASTLAGGTEAFF.

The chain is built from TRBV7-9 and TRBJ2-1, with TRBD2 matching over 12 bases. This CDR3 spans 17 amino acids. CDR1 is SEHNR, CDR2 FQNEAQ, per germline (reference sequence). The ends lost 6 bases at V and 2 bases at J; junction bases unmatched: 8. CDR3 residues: CASSYTSGRLTYNEQFF. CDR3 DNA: TGTGCCAGCAGTTATACTAGCGGGAGGTTAACCTACAATGAGCAGTTCTTC. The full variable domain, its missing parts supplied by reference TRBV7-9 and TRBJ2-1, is DTGVSQNPRHKITKRGQNVTFRCDPISEHNRLYWYRQTLGQGPEFLTYFQNEAQLEKSRLLSDRFSAERPKGSFSTLEIQRTEQGDSAMYLCASSYTSGRLTYNEQFFGPGTRLTVL.

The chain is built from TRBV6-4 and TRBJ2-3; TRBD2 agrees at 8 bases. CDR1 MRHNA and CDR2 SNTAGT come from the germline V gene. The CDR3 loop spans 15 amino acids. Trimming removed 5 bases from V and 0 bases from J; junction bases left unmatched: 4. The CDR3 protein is CASSSIAGSTDTQYF. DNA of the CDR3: TGTGCCAGCAGTTCCATAGCGGGGAGCACAGATACGCAGTATTTT.

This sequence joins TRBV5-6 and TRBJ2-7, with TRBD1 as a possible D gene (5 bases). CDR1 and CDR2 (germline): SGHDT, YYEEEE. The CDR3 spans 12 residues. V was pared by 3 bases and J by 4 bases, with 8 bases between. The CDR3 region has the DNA TGTGCCAGCAGCTCCCAGGGTTACGAGCAGTACTTC. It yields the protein CASSSQGYEQYF.

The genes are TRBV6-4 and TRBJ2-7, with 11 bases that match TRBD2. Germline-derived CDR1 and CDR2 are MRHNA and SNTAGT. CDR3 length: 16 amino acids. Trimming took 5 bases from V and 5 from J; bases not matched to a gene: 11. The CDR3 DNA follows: TGTGCCAGCAGTCCCGGGACTAGCGGAGGCGGGGACGAGCAGTACTTC. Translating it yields CASSPGTSGGGDEQYF.

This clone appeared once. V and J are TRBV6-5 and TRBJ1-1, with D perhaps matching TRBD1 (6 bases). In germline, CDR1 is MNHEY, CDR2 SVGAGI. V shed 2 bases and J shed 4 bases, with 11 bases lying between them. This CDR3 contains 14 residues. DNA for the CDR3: TGTGCCAGCAGTTACGGGGGGGCGGGCACTGAAGCTTTCTTT. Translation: CASSYGGAGTEAFF.

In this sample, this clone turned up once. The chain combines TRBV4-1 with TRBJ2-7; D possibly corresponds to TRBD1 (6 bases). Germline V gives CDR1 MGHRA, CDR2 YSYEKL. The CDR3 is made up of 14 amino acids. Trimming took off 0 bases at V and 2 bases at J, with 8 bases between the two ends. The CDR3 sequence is CASSQDRGTYEQYF. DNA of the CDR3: TGCGCCAGCAGCCAAGACAGGGGAACCTACGAGCAGTACTTC.